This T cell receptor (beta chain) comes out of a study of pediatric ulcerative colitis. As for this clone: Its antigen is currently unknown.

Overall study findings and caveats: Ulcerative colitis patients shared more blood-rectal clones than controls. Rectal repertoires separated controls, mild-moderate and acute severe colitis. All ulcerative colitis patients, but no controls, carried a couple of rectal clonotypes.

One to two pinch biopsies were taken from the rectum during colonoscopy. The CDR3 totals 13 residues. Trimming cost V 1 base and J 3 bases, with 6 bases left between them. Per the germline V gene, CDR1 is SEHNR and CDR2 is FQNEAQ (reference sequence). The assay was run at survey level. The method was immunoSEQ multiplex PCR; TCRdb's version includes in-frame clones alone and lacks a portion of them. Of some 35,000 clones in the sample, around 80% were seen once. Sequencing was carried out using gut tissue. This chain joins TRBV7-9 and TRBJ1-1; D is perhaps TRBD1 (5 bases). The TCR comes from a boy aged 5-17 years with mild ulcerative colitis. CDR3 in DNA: TGTGCCAGCAGCTTAGGACAGTACACTGAAGCTTTCTTT. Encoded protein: CASSLGQYTEAFF.